This is a list of T cell receptor beta chains from one sample in a study of molecular identifiers for immune sequencing clone quantification. TCRdb reprocessed the PCR reads via MiXCR and lists one record per CDR3 protein. The sample holds roughly 90,000 distinct CDR3 sequences, 20% to 30% seen once. The specimen sequenced was naive CD8+ T cells from blood, with Jurkat cell RNA spiked in. These receptors originate from a human donor in good health. Some libraries in this study had Jurkat cell RNA spiked in. The CDR3 runs from the conserved cysteine through the conserved F or W. The order of the fields is CDR3 protein, CDR3 DNA, D gene, clone size, J gene, V gene. A D gene is named only where the DNA matches it firmly. A clone size is listed for some rows: how often the clone was seen (once, few, many), or a class if it is expanded.

cdr3_aa: CAISGGSSYNEQFF
cdr3_nt: TGTGCCATCAGTGGGGGAAGCTCCTACAATGAGCAGTTCTTC
d_call: -
clone_size: many
j_call: TRBJ2-1
v_call: TRBV10-3

cdr3_aa: CSVDALLGGQETQYF
cdr3_nt: TGCAGCGTTGATGCCCTCTTGGGGGGACAAGAGACCCAGTACTTC
d_call: -
clone_size: -
j_call: TRBJ2-5
v_call: TRBV29-1

cdr3_aa: CASRRGTDRYEQYF
cdr3_nt: TGTGCCAGCAGACGTGGGACAGATCGCTACGAGCAGTACTTC
d_call: TRBD1
clone_size: few
j_call: TRBJ2-7
v_call: TRBV27

cdr3_aa: CASSQGGGEAFF
cdr3_nt: TGCGCCAGCAGCCAGGGGGGTGGTGAAGCTTTCTTT
d_call: TRBD1
clone_size: -
j_call: TRBJ1-1
v_call: TRBV10-2

cdr3_aa: CASSLSPSAQETQYF
cdr3_nt: TGTGCCAGCAGTTTATCCCCTAGCGCCCAAGAGACCCAGTACTTC
d_call: -
clone_size: -
j_call: TRBJ2-5
v_call: TRBV28

cdr3_aa: CASSLDLGRPNTGELFF
cdr3_nt: TGTGCCAGCAGCTTAGATTTAGGACGCCCGAACACCGGGGAGCTGTTTTTT
d_call: -
clone_size: many
j_call: TRBJ2-2
v_call: TRBV7-2

cdr3_aa: CASSLGTDHYGYTF
cdr3_nt: TGTGCCAGCAGTTTAGGGACGGACCACTATGGCTACACCTTC
d_call: -
clone_size: -
j_call: TRBJ1-2
v_call: TRBV27

cdr3_aa: CASSTVGGRTDTQYF
cdr3_nt: TGTGCCAGTTCAACGGTCGGGGGCCGCACAGATACGCAGTATTTT
d_call: -
clone_size: few
j_call: TRBJ2-3
v_call: TRBV19

cdr3_aa: CASSGSEQLQETQYF
cdr3_nt: TGTGCCAGCAGTGGTTCTGAACAGCTACAAGAGACCCAGTACTTC
d_call: -
clone_size: -
j_call: TRBJ2-5
v_call: TRBV2

cdr3_aa: CASSGAVGANVLTF
cdr3_nt: TGTGCCAGCAGCGGGGCGGTCGGGGCCAACGTCCTGACTTTC
d_call: -
clone_size: -
j_call: TRBJ2-6
v_call: TRBV7-9

cdr3_aa: CSATTGTMGNEQFF
cdr3_nt: TGCAGTGCCACTACCGGGACTATGGGAAATGAGCAGTTCTTC
d_call: TRBD2
clone_size: -
j_call: TRBJ2-1
v_call: TRBV20-1

cdr3_aa: CASSLVAGNYGYTF
cdr3_nt: TGTGCCAGCAGCTTAGTGGCAGGGAACTATGGCTACACCTTC
d_call: -
clone_size: many
j_call: TRBJ1-2
v_call: TRBV7-9

cdr3_aa: CASSLGGRARETQYF
cdr3_nt: TGTGCCAGCAGCTTAGGCGGGAGGGCCCGAGAGACCCAGTACTTC
d_call: TRBD2
clone_size: many
j_call: TRBJ2-5
v_call: TRBV5-5

cdr3_aa: CASSPPVQETQYF
cdr3_nt: TGTGCCAGCAGCCCCCCGGTCCAGGAGACCCAGTACTTC
d_call: -
clone_size: many
j_call: TRBJ2-5
v_call: TRBV11-2

cdr3_aa: CASSLGQGFYEQYF
cdr3_nt: TGTGCCAGCAGCCTGGGACAGGGCTTCTACGAGCAGTACTTC
d_call: TRBD1
clone_size: many
j_call: TRBJ2-7
v_call: TRBV7-2

cdr3_aa: CASGAGTGPFFDEQFF
cdr3_nt: TGTGCCAGCGGAGCGGGGACAGGTCCGTTTTTTGATGAGCAGTTCTTC
d_call: -
clone_size: many
j_call: TRBJ2-1
v_call: TRBV25-1

cdr3_aa: CASSPSGLSLSTDTQYF
cdr3_nt: TGTGCCAGCAGCCCCTCGGGACTAAGCCTCAGCACAGATACGCAGTATTTT
d_call: TRBD2
clone_size: few
j_call: TRBJ2-3
v_call: TRBV9

cdr3_aa: CASSQEQGWNYGYTF
cdr3_nt: TGCGCCAGCAGCCAAGAACAGGGGTGGAACTATGGCTACACCTTC
d_call: TRBD1
clone_size: few
j_call: TRBJ1-2
v_call: TRBV4-1

cdr3_aa: CASSPATSGVGTEAFF
cdr3_nt: TGTGCCAGCAGCCCCGCCACGTCAGGGGTGGGCACTGAAGCTTTCTTT
d_call: -
clone_size: -
j_call: TRBJ1-1
v_call: TRBV13

cdr3_aa: CASSPWTDPTNTEAFF
cdr3_nt: TGTGCCAGCAGCCCGTGGACCGACCCTACGAACACTGAAGCTTTCTTT
d_call: -
clone_size: few
j_call: TRBJ1-1
v_call: TRBV4-2

cdr3_aa: CASSLDRGRGGPDTQYF
cdr3_nt: TGTGCCAGCAGCTTAGATAGGGGCAGGGGGGGTCCAGATACGCAGTATTTT
d_call: -
clone_size: many
j_call: TRBJ2-3
v_call: TRBV7-8

cdr3_aa: CASRVGQETQYF
cdr3_nt: TGTGCCAGCAGGGTCGGGCAGGAGACCCAGTACTTC
d_call: -
clone_size: many
j_call: TRBJ2-5
v_call: TRBV7-2

cdr3_aa: CASIEKSSYNEQFF
cdr3_nt: TGTGCCAGCATCGAGAAGAGCTCCTACAATGAGCAGTTCTTC
d_call: -
clone_size: many
j_call: TRBJ2-1
v_call: TRBV2

cdr3_aa: CASSQDVLGGGSYEQYF
cdr3_nt: TGCGCCAGCAGCCAAGACGTTTTGGGCGGGGGCTCCTACGAGCAGTACTTC
d_call: TRBD2
clone_size: few
j_call: TRBJ2-7
v_call: TRBV4-3

cdr3_aa: CASSQDPGTSYNEQFF
cdr3_nt: TGCGCCAGCAGCCAAGATCCGGGGACTTCCTACAATGAGCAGTTCTTC
d_call: -
clone_size: -
j_call: TRBJ2-1
v_call: TRBV4-3

cdr3_aa: CASSLRDTELTDTQYF
cdr3_nt: TGTGCCAGCAGCCTCCGGGACACCGAACTCACAGATACGCAGTATTTT
d_call: -
clone_size: -
j_call: TRBJ2-3
v_call: TRBV7-9

cdr3_aa: CAWSRTGVDEAFF
cdr3_nt: TGTGCCTGGAGTCGCACAGGGGTCGATGAAGCTTTCTTT
d_call: TRBD1
clone_size: -
j_call: TRBJ1-1
v_call: TRBV30

cdr3_aa: CASQSGGKLFF
cdr3_nt: TGTGCCAGTCAGTCAGGGGGAAAACTGTTTTTT
d_call: TRBD1
clone_size: few
j_call: TRBJ1-4
v_call: TRBV6-5

cdr3_aa: CASAGAGGNTGELFF
cdr3_nt: TGTGCCAGCGCCGGGGCGGGAGGGAACACCGGGGAGCTGTTTTTT
d_call: TRBD2
clone_size: many
j_call: TRBJ2-2
v_call: TRBV6-1

cdr3_aa: CASSPSAQYEQYF
cdr3_nt: TGTGCCAGCAGCCCAAGCGCGCAGTACGAGCAGTACTTC
d_call: -
clone_size: many
j_call: TRBJ2-7
v_call: TRBV7-9

cdr3_aa: CASSLPGGDETQYF
cdr3_nt: TGTGCCAGCAGCTTGCCCGGTGGGGACGAGACCCAGTACTTC
d_call: -
clone_size: many
j_call: TRBJ2-5
v_call: TRBV7-9

cdr3_aa: CASNRGGYEQYF
cdr3_nt: TGTGCCAGCAACAGGGGAGGGTACGAGCAGTACTTC
d_call: -
clone_size: -
j_call: TRBJ2-7
v_call: TRBV2

cdr3_aa: CATSRDKEQAPDTQYF
cdr3_nt: TGTGCCACCAGCAGAGATAAGGAACAGGCCCCAGATACGCAGTATTTT
d_call: -
clone_size: many
j_call: TRBJ2-3
v_call: TRBV15

cdr3_aa: CASSLFWVGTPGMETQYF
cdr3_nt: TGTGCCAGCAGCTTATTCTGGGTAGGGACTCCTGGGATGGAGACCCAGTACTTC
d_call: -
clone_size: -
j_call: TRBJ2-5
v_call: TRBV7-2

cdr3_aa: CASSGPNRFSGANVLTF
cdr3_nt: TGTGCCAGTAGTGGTCCGAACAGGTTCTCTGGGGCCAACGTCCTGACTTTC
d_call: -
clone_size: few
j_call: TRBJ2-6
v_call: TRBV19

cdr3_aa: CASSQDRTGSYNEQFF
cdr3_nt: TGCGCCAGCAGCCAAGATCGGACGGGCTCCTACAATGAGCAGTTCTTC
d_call: -
clone_size: -
j_call: TRBJ2-1
v_call: TRBV4-3

cdr3_aa: CASSELGRTDTQYF
cdr3_nt: TGTGCCAGCTCGGAGTTGGGGCGCACAGATACGCAGTATTTT
d_call: -
clone_size: few
j_call: TRBJ2-3
v_call: TRBV27

cdr3_aa: CASSSFKQETQCF
cdr3_nt: TGTGCCAGCAGTTCTTTTAAACAAGAGACCCAGTGCTTC
d_call: -
clone_size: few
j_call: TRBJ2-5
v_call: TRBV12-3/TRBV12-4

cdr3_aa: CASSFGTSGPLEQFF
cdr3_nt: TGTGCCAGCAGTTTTGGGACTAGCGGACCCTTAGAGCAGTTCTTC
d_call: TRBD2
clone_size: -
j_call: TRBJ2-1
v_call: TRBV5-4

cdr3_aa: CASSQDPTYTDTQYF
cdr3_nt: TGCGCCAGCAGCCAAGATCCGACCTACACAGATACGCAGTATTTT
d_call: -
clone_size: many
j_call: TRBJ2-3
v_call: TRBV4-1

cdr3_aa: CASSLGHPPTEAFF
cdr3_nt: TGTGCCAGCAGCCTGGGGCACCCGCCCACTGAAGCTTTCTTT
d_call: -
clone_size: -
j_call: TRBJ1-1
v_call: TRBV7-7

cdr3_aa: CASSVGSNTEAFF
cdr3_nt: TGTGCCAGCAGCGTAGGCTCGAACACTGAAGCTTTCTTT
d_call: -
clone_size: few
j_call: TRBJ1-1
v_call: TRBV9

cdr3_aa: CASSLVPGNGYTF
cdr3_nt: TGTGCCAGCAGCTTGGTTCCCGGGAATGGCTACACCTTC
d_call: -
clone_size: -
j_call: TRBJ1-2
v_call: TRBV5-6